The 22 T cell receptor beta chains below all came from one sample that was sequenced in a study of blood T cell repertoires in COVID-19 (TCRdb year 2020). Library construction relied on the immunoSEQ multiplex PCR assay. TCRdb limited this immuneACCESS table to in-frame rearrangements with V and J called. A share of clones is missing; checked studies link under half to unresolved V genes, and the rest is unexplained. For this sample there are about 59,000 clones; 90% appear just once. Jointly, the top ten make up about 17% of the sample. Sequenced sample: peripheral blood. The receptor set was obtained from a man older than 75 with acute or convalescent COVID-19.

V and J are TRBV2 and TRBJ2-3, with TRBD1 as a possible D gene (6 bases). The germline V gene encodes CDR1 SNHLY and CDR2 FYNNEI. With 9 bases removed from V and 1 base from J, the gap between germline ends came to 14 bases. This CDR3 is 14 amino acids long. The CDR3 reads CARATGGRTDTQYF. The CDR3 nucleotides read TGTGCCAGGGCGACAGGCGGGCGCACAGATACGCAGTATTTT.

This clone was recorded only once. The V call is TRBV5-4, the J call TRBJ2-6; 7 bases match TRBD1. Unmatched junction bases numbered 9, after V lost 0 bases and J lost 0 bases. CDR1 is SGHNT, CDR2 YYREEE, per germline (reference sequence). The CDR3 length is 19 residues. The CDR3 spells CASSLGPGQSYSGANVLTF. Here the CDR3 DNA reads TGTGCCAGCAGCTTGGGCCCGGGACAGTCCTACTCTGGGGCCAACGTCCTGACTTTC.

Comments on this clone: At the DNA level, this CDR3 is encoded by other sequences in the same sample as well. This chain joins TRBV3-1 (or the pseudogene TRBV3-2) and TRBJ2-3, with TRBD2 as a possible D gene (5 bases). The CDR3 is made up of 14 amino acids. Trimming shortened V by 0 bases and J by 6 bases, and 10 bases separated the two germline ends. CDR1 LGHDT and CDR2 YNNKEL come from the germline V gene (reference sequence). CDR3 in amino acids: CASSQDGGGDTQYF. The DNA of the CDR3 is TGTGCCAGCAGCCAAGATGGAGGTGGGGATACGCAGTATTTT.

The chain recombines TRBV5-1 with TRBJ1-1, with 8 positions matching TRBD1. The germline V gene has CDR1 SGHRS and CDR2 YFSETQ. J lost 5 bases, V lost 8 bases, and 11 bases had no gene match. The CDR3 has 14 amino acids. The CDR3 reads CASTTGQVATEAFF. In DNA form, the CDR3 reads TGCGCCAGTACGACGGGACAGGTTGCGACTGAAGCTTTCTTT.

The chain uses TRBV3-1 (or the pseudogene TRBV3-2) and TRBJ2-3; 7 bases fit TRBD1. The germline gives CDR1 LGHDT, CDR2 YNNKEL (reference sequence). The ends lost 4 bases at V and 4 bases at J; junction bases unmatched: 8. The CDR3 loop spans 15 amino acids. The CDR3 is CASSRTTGIADTQYF. CDR3 coding DNA: TGTGCCAGCAGCCGTACGACAGGGATCGCAGATACGCAGTATTTT.

The chain has TRBV18 and TRBJ1-1; TRBD1 agrees at 9 bases. The CDR3 totals 15 residues. CDR1 and CDR2 (germline): KGHSH, LQKENI. With 8 bases clipped from V and 1 base from J, the junction kept 8 bases outside the gene matches. CDR3 protein: CASNVQGAENTEAFF. The CDR3 nucleotides are TGTGCCAGCAACGTACAGGGGGCGGAGAACACTGAAGCTTTCTTT.

The V call is TRBV3-1 (or the pseudogene TRBV3-2), the J call TRBJ2-1; D gene ambiguous. The CDR3 spans 16 residues. Germline values: CDR1 LGHDT, CDR2 YNNKEL (reference sequence). Trimming pared 0 bases from V and 4 bases from J, leaving 13 bases between. The CDR3 spells CASSQDLRPGYNEQFF. CDR3 bases: TGTGCCAGCAGCCAAGATCTACGGCCAGGTTACAATGAGCAGTTCTTC.

The chain employs TRBV7-9 and TRBJ1-4; a weak D match, TRBD1 (6 bases). V lost 5 bases and J 5 bases, leaving 9 bases between the germline ends. Germline V lookup: CDR1 SEHNR, CDR2 FQNEAQ (reference sequence). This CDR3 has 13 residues. The CDR3 loop is CASSLTGNEKLFF. In DNA form, the CDR3 reads TGTGCCAGCAGCCTGACAGGAAATGAAAAACTGTTTTTT. Combining the CDR3 with reference TRBV7-9 and TRBJ1-4 gives the whole variable domain DTGVSQNPRHKITKRGQNVTFRCDPISEHNRLYWYRQTLGQGPEFLTYFQNEAQLEKSRLLSDRFSAERPKGSFSTLEIQRTEQGDSAMYLCASSLTGNEKLFFGSGTQLSVL.

This chain links TRBV6-4 with TRBJ1-3, with a possible D match to TRBD1 (5 bases). Germline lookup yields CDR1 MRHNA and CDR2 SNTAGT. The CDR3 is 15 amino acids. V lost 3 bases and J lost 0, with 9 bases in between. The CDR3 region is CASSEQAVSGNTIYF. Written as DNA, the CDR3 is TGTGCCAGCAGTGAACAGGCGGTCTCTGGAAACACCATATATTTT.

V gene TRBV12-3 or TRBV12-4 combines with J gene TRBJ1-1, with 8 bases matching TRBD1. This CDR3 has 13 amino acids. V trimming: 6 bases; J trimming: 4 bases; junction bases outside the gene matches: 4. CDR3 region: CASRKGQGTEAFF. The DNA of the CDR3 is TGTGCCAGCAGGAAAGGACAGGGCACTGAAGCTTTCTTT.

The chain couples TRBV10-3 to TRBJ2-3; maybe TRBD2 (5 bases). CDR3 length equals 15 residues. V lost 6 bases and J lost 6, with 19 bases in between. Germline V gene lookup returns CDR1 ENHRY and CDR2 SYGVKD. Written as DNA, the CDR3 is TGTGCCATCAGGACGGAGGTGCTAGTAAGGGATACGCAGTATTTT. As protein: CAIRTEVLVRDTQYF.

The V call is TRBV5-1, the J call TRBJ1-6; D unresolved. The CDR3 covers 14 residues. Trimming stripped 3 bases from V and 11 bases from J, with 15 bases between. Germline V gene lookup returns CDR1 SGHRS and CDR2 YFSETQ. The CDR3 sequence is CASSSGFLGTPLHF. In DNA, the CDR3 is TGCGCCAGCAGCTCAGGATTTCTCGGGACACCCCTCCACTTT.

This sequence joins TRBV2 and TRBJ1-5, with D possibly matching TRBD1 (5 bases). Germline V CDR1 and CDR2: SNHLY, FYNNEI. The CDR3 has 15 amino acids. Trimming removed 6 bases from V and 2 bases from J, with 14 bases in between. CDR3 nucleotide sequence: TGTGCCAGCAGCGGGGGAGGCGGGGGCAATCAGCCCCAGCATTTT. It specifies CASSGGGGGNQPQHF.

This chain uses TRBV4-1 with TRBJ2-7; tentative D call: TRBD2 (5 bases). Germline lookup yields CDR1 MGHRA and CDR2 YSYEKL. Trimming took 5 bases from V and 4 from J, leaving 15 bases between them. The CDR3 covers 14 residues. The CDR3 protein is CASSYSDREYEQYF. The CDR3 DNA follows: TGCGCCAGCAGCTACTCCGACCGGGAATACGAGCAGTACTTC.

This chain links TRBV30 with TRBJ2-5; D is possibly TRBD2 (5 bases). The CDR3 is made up of 13 amino acids. Between the trimmed V and J ends, which lost 0 bases and 4 bases, there was a span of 9 bases. The germline gives CDR1 GTSNPN, CDR2 SVGIG (reference sequence). The CDR3 nucleotides are TGTGCCTGGAGTGTGGGGAGTGGAGAGACCCAGTACTTC. This translates into CAWSVGSGETQYF.

The gene calls are TRBV25-1 and TRBJ1-6, with D perhaps TRBD1 (6 bases). Germline V gene lookup returns CDR1 MGHDK and CDR2 SYGVNS. V gave up 3 bases and J gave up 8 bases, with 14 bases separating them. The CDR3 loop spans 15 amino acids. CDR3 amino acids: CASSEATGFYSPLHF. The CDR3 DNA follows: TGTGCCAGCAGTGAGGCAACAGGGTTTTATTCACCCCTCCACTTT.

The rearrangement uses TRBV10-3 and TRBJ2-3, with D possibly being TRBD1 (6 bases). CDR3 length: 13 residues. V was shortened by 2 bases and J by 6 bases, with 9 bases between the two germline ends. CDR1 and CDR2 (germline): ENHRY, SYGVKD. CDR3 in DNA: TGTGCCATCAGTGAGGGGGGCTGGGATACGCAGTATTTT. Its protein is CAISEGGWDTQYF.

The chain carries TRBV19 and TRBJ2-6, with TRBD2 matching 8 bases. Losses at the gene ends were 5 bases for V and 0 bases for J; bases not matched to a gene: 9. The germline V gene has CDR1 LNHDA and CDR2 SQIVND (reference sequence). The CDR3 is 18 residues long. CDR3 protein: CASSREGRGGSGANVLTF. The CDR3 DNA is TGTGCCAGTAGTCGGGAGGGCAGGGGAGGCTCTGGGGCCAACGTCCTGACTTTC.

V and J are TRBV19 and TRBJ1-2; D is possibly TRBD1 (5 bases). CDR3 length: 13 amino acids. The germline CDR1 and CDR2 sequences are LNHDA and SQIVND (reference sequence). The V gene lost 5 bases and the J gene lost 5 bases, with 12 bases spanning the gap. The CDR3, as DNA: TGTGCCAGTAGTCCTCGGACACCGTATGGCTACACCTTC. Its translation is CASSPRTPYGYTF.

This chain uses TRBV27 with TRBJ1-2; D perhaps matches TRBD1 (6 bases). With 4 bases removed from V and 7 bases from J, the gap between germline ends came to 13 bases. This CDR3 contains 13 residues. Germline V CDR1 and CDR2: MNHEY, SMNVEV (reference sequence). In DNA form, the CDR3 reads TGTGCCAGCAGTTCCGGACAGTCCACTGGCTACACCTTC. It encodes CASSSGQSTGYTF.

The rearrangement links TRBV19 to TRBJ2-3; tentatively, D is TRBD2 (6 bases). There are 17 residues in the CDR3. Germline V lookup: CDR1 LNHDA, CDR2 SQIVND (reference sequence). The V and J ends lost 6 bases and 2 bases respectively, with 21 bases between them. The CDR3 sequence is CASSTPGRASSTDTQYF. The CDR3 nucleotides read TGTGCCAGTAGCACCCCCGGGAGAGCAAGTTCCACAGATACGCAGTATTTT.

V usage is TRBV2 and J usage is TRBJ2-7; no definite D call. The germline V gene encodes CDR1 SNHLY and CDR2 FYNNEI. CDR3 size: 13 residues. The ends were cut back, 7 bases at V and 4 bases at J, with 14 bases in the middle. The CDR3 here is CASTSAGKYEQYF. Here the CDR3 DNA reads TGTGCCAGCACTTCGGCAGGCAAATACGAGCAGTACTTC. The variable domain in full, with the rest retrieved from reference TRBV2 and TRBJ2-7, is EPEVTQTPSHQVTQMGQEVILRCVPISNHLYFYWYRQILGQKVEFLVSFYNNEISEKSEIFDDQFSVERPDGSNFTLKIRSTKLEDSAMYFCASTSAGKYEQYFGPGTRLTVT.